The clone carrying this T cell receptor (beta chain) occurred many times. The V end was cut by 5 bases, the J end by 6 bases, with 19 bases between. The length of the CDR3 is 15 residues. Germline lookup yields CDR1 SGHVS and CDR2 FQNEAQ. Patients aged 18 to 65 with hyperthyroidism were newly diagnosed, with duration under 2 months. Orbital computed tomography, thyroid ultrasound, serum thyroxine and TRAb, and clinical symptoms together informed the diagnoses. The sample originates from a study of T cells in Graves' hyperthyroidism and ophthalmopathy. Amplified TCR beta CDR3 regions came from RNA transcripts. Initially, a first-round RT-PCR of the TCR CDR3 employed the HTBI primer set. From the multiplex PCR reads, TCRdb called clonotypes with MiXCR, one entry per CDR3 protein. The table has some 300,000 distinct CDR3 sequences, about 13% seen once.

What was sequenced was blood. This TCR was recovered from a woman aged 40 to 50 with Graves' hyperthyroidism. V usage is TRBV7-8 and J usage is TRBJ1-1; TRBD1 might be the D (5 bases). The DNA of the CDR3 is TGTGCCAGCAGCAACAATCAGGGAATTTTCTCTGAAGCTTTCTTT. Its protein is CASSNNQGIFSEAFF. The full variable domain, rest sourced from reference TRBV7-8 and TRBJ1-1, is GAGVSQSPRYKVAKRGQDVALRCDPISGHVSLFWYQQALGQGPEFLTYFQNEAQLDKSGLPSDRFFAERPEGSVSTLKIQRTQQEDSAVYLCASSNNQGIFSEAFFGQGTRLTVV.